This T cell receptor beta chain was observed in a study of response to subunit inactivated influenza vaccine. TCRdb analysed the RT-PCR reads with MiXCR anew, one entry per CDR3 protein. The data contain 710,000 or so distinct CDR3 sequences, approximately 14% of them seen just once; the ten biggest clones take up approximately 10%. V was trimmed by 3 bases and J by 8 bases, leaving 14 bases between them. The CDR3 runs 14 residues. Germline V gene sequence: CDR1 SGHVS, CDR2 FQNEAQ. Comment on this clonotype: Its antigen is still unknown. This may come from a read error, since a much larger clone is one base off.

General observations from the study: The authors proposed limited new T cell recruitment per seasonal influenza vaccination.

The rearrangement uses TRBV7-8 and TRBJ1-3; D call uncertain. The source is a man aged 45 to 65 who received an inactivated influenza vaccine. The specimen was PBMCs from blood, collected roughly 12 days after vaccination. The CDR3 protein is CASSLTPWFHTIYF. The CDR3 nucleotides are TGTGCCAGCAGCTTGACCCCATGGTTTCACACCATATATTTT.